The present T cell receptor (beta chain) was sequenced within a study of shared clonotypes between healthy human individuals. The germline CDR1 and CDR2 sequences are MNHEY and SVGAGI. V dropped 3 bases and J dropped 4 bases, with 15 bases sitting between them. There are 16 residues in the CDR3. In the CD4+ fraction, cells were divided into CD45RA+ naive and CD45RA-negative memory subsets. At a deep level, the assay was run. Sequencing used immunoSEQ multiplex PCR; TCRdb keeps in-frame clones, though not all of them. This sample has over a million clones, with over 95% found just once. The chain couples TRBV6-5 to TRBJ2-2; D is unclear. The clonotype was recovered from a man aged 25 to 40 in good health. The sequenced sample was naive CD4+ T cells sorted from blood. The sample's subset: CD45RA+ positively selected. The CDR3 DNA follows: TGTGCCAGCAGTTATCACAGCGTCGGTGGCACCGGGGAGCTGTTTTTT. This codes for CASSYHSVGGTGELFF.